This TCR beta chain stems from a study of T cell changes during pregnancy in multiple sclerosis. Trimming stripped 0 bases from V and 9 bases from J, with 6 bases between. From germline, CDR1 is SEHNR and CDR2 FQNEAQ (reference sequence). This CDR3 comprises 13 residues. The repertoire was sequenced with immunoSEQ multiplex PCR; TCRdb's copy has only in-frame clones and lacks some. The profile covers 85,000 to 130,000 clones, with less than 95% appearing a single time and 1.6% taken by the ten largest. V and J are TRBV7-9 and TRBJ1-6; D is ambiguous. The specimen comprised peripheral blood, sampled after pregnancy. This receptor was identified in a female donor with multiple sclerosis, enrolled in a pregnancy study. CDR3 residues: CASSLAAGSPLHF. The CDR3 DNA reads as TGTGCCAGCAGCTTAGCGGCGGGTTCACCCCTCCACTTT. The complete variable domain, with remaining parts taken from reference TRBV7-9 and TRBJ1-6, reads DTGVSQNPRHKITKRGQNVTFRCDPISEHNRLYWYRQTLGQGPEFLTYFQNEAQLEKSRLLSDRFSAERPKGSFSTLEIQRTEQGDSAMYLCASSLAAGSPLHFGNGTRLTVT.